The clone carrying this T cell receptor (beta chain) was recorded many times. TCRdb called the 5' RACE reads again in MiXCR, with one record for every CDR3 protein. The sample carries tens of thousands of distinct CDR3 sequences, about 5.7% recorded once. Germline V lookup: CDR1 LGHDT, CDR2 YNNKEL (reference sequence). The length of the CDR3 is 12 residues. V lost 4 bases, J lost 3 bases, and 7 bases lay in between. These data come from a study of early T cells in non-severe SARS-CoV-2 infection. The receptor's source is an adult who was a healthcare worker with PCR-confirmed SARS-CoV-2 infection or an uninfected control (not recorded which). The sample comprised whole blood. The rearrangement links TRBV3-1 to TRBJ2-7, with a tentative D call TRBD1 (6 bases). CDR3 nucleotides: TGTGCCAGCAGCCGGGACATCTACGAGCAGTACTTC. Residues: CASSRDIYEQYF.